This TCR beta chain is from a study of T-cell memory formation after mild COVID-19. V lost 3 bases and J lost 3, with 12 bases in between. Germline values: CDR1 SGHVS, CDR2 FNYEAQ. This CDR3 spans 14 amino acids. TCRdb recomputed calls from the 5' RACE reads with MiXCR, one row per CDR3 protein. The sample has 50,000 to 70,000 distinct CDR3 sequences, 9.5% to 15% seen once. This clonotype was seen only a few times. Source material: PBMCs or a T cell subset sorted from them (not recorded which). This chain connects TRBV7-6 to TRBJ2-7, with D tentatively TRBD2 (5 bases). The source is a man between 18 and 29 years old who had mild COVID-19 (a few samples of this study predate the infection). Cell type and time point are not known. CDR3 amino acids: CASSLRAGGYEQYV. The CDR3 region has the DNA TGTGCCAGCAGCTTGAGGGCCGGTGGCTACGAGCAGTACGTC.